The sample holds a few counts of the clone carrying this T cell receptor (beta chain). Its antigen remains unidentified. This entry is derived from a study of cytomegalovirus exposure and HLA in healthy donors. The study's findings and limits: The study flagged roughly 160 TCR beta chains as cytomegalovirus-associated. Sequencing depth across donors, presence/absence analyses assumed, was roughly uniform. The study had only CMV serostatus as immune exposure information. Earlier analysis looked at TCR beta V segments, and most were productive about 87% or about 30% of the time.

In the PCR, 60 Vbeta and 13 Jbeta primers were used. Profiling relied on immunoSEQ multiplex PCR, and the TCRdb table lists in-frame clones only, not all of them. The repertoire consists of fewer than 40,000 clones, with roughly 64% occurring once and the leading ten covering over 9%. V was trimmed by 7 bases and J by 4 bases, leaving 15 bases between them. The CDR3 is 14 residues long. The germline V gene encodes CDR1 MNHEY and CDR2 SVGAGI. The source is a man aged 40-49 years in good health and CMV-seropositive. The V gene is TRBV6-5, the J gene TRBJ2-3; maybe TRBD2 (6 bases). Source material: PBMCs. This chain's CDR3 is CASTPWGVADTQYF. CDR3 nucleotide sequence: TGTGCCAGCACTCCTTGGGGGGTTGCAGATACGCAGTATTTT.